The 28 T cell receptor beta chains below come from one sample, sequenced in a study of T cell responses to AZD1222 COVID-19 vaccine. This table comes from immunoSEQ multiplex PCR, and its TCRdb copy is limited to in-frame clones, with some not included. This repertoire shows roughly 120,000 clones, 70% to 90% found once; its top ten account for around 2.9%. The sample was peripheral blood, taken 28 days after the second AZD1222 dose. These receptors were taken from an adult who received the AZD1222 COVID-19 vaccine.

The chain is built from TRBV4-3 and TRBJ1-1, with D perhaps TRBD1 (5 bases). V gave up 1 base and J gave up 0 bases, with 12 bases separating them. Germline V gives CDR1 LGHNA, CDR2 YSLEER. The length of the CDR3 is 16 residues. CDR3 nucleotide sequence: TGCGCCAGCAGCCAAGGGGTATTGACAGTGAACACTGAAGCTTTCTTT. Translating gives CASSQGVLTVNTEAFF.

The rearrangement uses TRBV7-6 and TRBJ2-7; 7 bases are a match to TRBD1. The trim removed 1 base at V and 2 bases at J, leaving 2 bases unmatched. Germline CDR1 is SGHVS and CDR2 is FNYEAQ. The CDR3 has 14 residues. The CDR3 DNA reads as TGTGCCAGCAGCTTAGAGGGACAGCCCTACGAGCAGTACTTC. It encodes CASSLEGQPYEQYF.

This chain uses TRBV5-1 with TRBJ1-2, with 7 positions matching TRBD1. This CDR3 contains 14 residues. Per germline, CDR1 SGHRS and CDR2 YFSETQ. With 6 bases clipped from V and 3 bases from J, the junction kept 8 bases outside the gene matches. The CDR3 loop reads CASNEGQSYYGYTF. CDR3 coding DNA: TGCGCCAGCAACGAGGGACAGAGCTACTATGGCTACACCTTC.

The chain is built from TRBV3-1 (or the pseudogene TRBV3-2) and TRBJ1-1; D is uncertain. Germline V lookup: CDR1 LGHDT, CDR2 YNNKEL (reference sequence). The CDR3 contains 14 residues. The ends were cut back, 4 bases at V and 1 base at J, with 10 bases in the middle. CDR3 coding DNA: TGTGCCAGCAGCCGGAAGTGGCAGAACACTGAAGCTTTCTTT. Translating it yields CASSRKWQNTEAFF.

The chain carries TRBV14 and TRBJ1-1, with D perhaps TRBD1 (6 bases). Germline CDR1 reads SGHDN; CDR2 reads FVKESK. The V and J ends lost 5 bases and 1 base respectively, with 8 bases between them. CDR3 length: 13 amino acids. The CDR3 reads CASSEGQNTEAFF. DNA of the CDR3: TGTGCCAGCAGCGAGGGACAGAACACTGAAGCTTTCTTT.

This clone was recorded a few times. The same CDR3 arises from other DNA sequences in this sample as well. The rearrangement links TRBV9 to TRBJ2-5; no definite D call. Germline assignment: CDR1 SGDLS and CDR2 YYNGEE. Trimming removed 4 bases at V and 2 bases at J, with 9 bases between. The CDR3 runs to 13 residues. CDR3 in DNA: TGTGCCAGCAGCCCTTCCAGGCAAGAGACCCAGTACTTC. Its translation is CASSPSRQETQYF. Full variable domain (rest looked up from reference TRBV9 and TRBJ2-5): DSGVTQTPKHLITATGQRVTLRCSPRSGDLSVYWYQQSLDQGLQFLIQYYNGEERAKGNILERFSAQQFPDLHSELNLSSLELGDSALYFCASSPSRQETQYFGPGTRLLVL.

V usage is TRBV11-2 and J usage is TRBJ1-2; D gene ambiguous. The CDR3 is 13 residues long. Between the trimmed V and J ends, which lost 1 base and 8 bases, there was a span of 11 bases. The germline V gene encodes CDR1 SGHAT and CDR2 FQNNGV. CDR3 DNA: TGTGCCAGCAGCTTAGCTGTCGGGCACGGCTACACCTTC. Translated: CASSLAVGHGYTF.

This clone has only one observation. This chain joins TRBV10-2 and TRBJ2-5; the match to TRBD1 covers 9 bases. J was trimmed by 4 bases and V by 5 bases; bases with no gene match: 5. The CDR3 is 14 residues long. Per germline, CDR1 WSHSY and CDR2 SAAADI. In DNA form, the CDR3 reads TGCGCCAGCAGTCAAGGACAGGGGAGAGAGACCCAGTACTTC. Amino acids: CASSQGQGRETQYF.

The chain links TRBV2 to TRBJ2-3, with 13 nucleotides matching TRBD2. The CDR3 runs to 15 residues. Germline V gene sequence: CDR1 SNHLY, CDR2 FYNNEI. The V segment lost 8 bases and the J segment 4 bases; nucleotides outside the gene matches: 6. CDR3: CASGGLAGPPDTQYF. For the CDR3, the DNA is TGTGCCAGCGGGGGACTAGCGGGGCCGCCAGATACGCAGTATTTT.

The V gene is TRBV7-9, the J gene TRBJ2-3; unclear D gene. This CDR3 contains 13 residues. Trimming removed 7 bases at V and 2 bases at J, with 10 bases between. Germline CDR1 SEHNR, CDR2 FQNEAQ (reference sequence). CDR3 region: CASTYILTDTQYF. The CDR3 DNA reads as TGTGCCAGCACTTATATCCTCACAGATACGCAGTATTTT. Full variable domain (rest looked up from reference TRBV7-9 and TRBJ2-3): DTGVSQNPRHKITKRGQNVTFRCDPISEHNRLYWYRQTLGQGPEFLTYFQNEAQLEKSRLLSDRFSAERPKGSFSTLEIQRTEQGDSAMYLCASTYILTDTQYFGPGTRLTVL.

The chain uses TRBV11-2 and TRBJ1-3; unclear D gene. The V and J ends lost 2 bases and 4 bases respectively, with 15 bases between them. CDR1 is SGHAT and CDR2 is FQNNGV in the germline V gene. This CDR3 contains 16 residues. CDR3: CASSLHPAGSGNTIYF. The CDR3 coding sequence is TGTGCCAGCAGCTTACACCCCGCGGGATCCGGAAACACCATATATTTT.

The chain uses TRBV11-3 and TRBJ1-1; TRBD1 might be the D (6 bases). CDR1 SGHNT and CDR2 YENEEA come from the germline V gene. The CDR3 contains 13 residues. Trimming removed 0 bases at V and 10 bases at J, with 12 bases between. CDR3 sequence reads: CASSLEWGLGAFF. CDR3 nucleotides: TGTGCCAGCAGCTTAGAATGGGGGCTGGGAGCTTTCTTT.

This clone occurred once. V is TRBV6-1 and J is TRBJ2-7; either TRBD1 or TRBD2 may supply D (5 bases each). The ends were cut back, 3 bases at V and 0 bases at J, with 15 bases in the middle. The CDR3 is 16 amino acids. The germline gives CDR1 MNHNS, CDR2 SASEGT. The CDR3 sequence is CASSDTGTVSSYEQYF. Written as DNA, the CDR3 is TGTGCCAGCAGTGACACCGGGACGGTAAGCTCCTACGAGCAGTACTTC.

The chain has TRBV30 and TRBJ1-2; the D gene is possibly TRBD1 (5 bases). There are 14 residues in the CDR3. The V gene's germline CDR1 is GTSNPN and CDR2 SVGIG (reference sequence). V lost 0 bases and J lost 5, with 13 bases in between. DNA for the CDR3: TGTGCCTGGAGTGTAGGGCAGGGAGCTTATGGCTACACCTTC. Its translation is CAWSVGQGAYGYTF. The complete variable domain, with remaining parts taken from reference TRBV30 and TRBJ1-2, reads SQTIHQWPATLVQPVGSPLSLECTVEGTSNPNLYWYRQAAGRGLQLLFYSVGIGQISSEVPQNLSASRPQDRQFILSSKKLLLSDSGFYLCAWSVGQGAYGYTFGSGTRLTVV.

CDR3 sequence (DNA): TGTGCCAGCAGCGTAGTAGGAGCGGGGGGCGCCGATACGCAGTATTTT. This encodes CASSVVGAGGADTQYF. The V and J genes are TRBV9 and TRBJ2-3; 9 bases are shared with TRBD2. V trimming: 0 bases; J trimming: 6 bases; junction bases outside the gene matches: 8. The CDR3 contains 16 residues. Germline V gene sequence: CDR1 SGDLS, CDR2 YYNGEE. Full variable domain (missing parts from reference TRBV9 and TRBJ2-3): DSGVTQTPKHLITATGQRVTLRCSPRSGDLSVYWYQQSLDQGLQFLIQYYNGEERAKGNILERFSAQQFPDLHSELNLSSLELGDSALYFCASSVVGAGGADTQYFGPGTRLTVL.

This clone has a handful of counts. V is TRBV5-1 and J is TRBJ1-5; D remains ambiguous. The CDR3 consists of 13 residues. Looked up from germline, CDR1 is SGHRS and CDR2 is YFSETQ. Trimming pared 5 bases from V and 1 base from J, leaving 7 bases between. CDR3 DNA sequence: TGCGCCAGCAGTCCAACCAGCAATCAGCCCCAGCATTTT. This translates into CASSPTSNQPQHF.

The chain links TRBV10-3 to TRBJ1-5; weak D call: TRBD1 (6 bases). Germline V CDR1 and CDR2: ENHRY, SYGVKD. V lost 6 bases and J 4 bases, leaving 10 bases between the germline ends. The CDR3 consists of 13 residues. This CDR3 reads CAISPQGNQPQHF. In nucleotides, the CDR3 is TGTGCCATCAGCCCACAGGGTAATCAGCCCCAGCATTTT.

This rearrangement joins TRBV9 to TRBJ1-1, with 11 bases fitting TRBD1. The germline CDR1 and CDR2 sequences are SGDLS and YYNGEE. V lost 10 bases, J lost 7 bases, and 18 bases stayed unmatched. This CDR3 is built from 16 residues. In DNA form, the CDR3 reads TGTGCCTGTCCGATCCCCCCCGGACAGGGGGCAATTGAAGCTTTCTTT. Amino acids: CACPIPPGQGAIEAFF.

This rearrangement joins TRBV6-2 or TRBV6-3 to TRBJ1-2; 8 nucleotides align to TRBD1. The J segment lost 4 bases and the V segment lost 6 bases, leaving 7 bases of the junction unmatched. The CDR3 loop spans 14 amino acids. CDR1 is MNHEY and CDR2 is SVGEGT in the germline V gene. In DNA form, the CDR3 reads TGTGCCAGCAGCCCTTACGGACAGGGCTATGGCTACACCTTC. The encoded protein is CASSPYGQGYGYTF.

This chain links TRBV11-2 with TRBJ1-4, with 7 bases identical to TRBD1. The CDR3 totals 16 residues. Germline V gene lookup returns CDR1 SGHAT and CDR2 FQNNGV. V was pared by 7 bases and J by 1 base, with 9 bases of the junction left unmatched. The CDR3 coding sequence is TGTGCCAGCACCCTTGGCAGGGGGGTAACTAATGAAAAACTGTTTTTT. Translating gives CASTLGRGVTNEKLFF.

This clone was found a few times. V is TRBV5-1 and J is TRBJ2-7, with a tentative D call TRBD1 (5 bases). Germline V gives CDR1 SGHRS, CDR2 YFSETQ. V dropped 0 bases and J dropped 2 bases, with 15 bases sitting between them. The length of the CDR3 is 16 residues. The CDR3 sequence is CASSLGSQGRTYEQYF. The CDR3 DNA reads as TGCGCCAGCAGCTTGGGTTCTCAGGGTCGTACCTACGAGCAGTACTTC.

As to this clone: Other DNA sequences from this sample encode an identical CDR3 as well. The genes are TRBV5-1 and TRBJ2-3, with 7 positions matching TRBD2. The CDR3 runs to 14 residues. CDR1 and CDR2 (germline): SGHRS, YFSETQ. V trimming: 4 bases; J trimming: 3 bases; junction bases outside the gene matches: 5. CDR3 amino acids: CASSPGGGTDTQYF. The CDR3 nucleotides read TGCGCCAGCAGCCCTGGGGGGGGGACAGATACGCAGTATTTT.

CDR3 region: CASSLSVRGGPYEQYF. In nucleotides, the CDR3 is TGTGCCAGCAGCTTGTCGGTCAGGGGGGGCCCTTACGAGCAGTACTTC. The V gene is TRBV5-6, the J gene TRBJ2-7; tentatively, D is TRBD1 or TRBD2 (7 bases each). Trimming shortened V by 1 base and J by 4 bases, and 18 bases separated the two germline ends. Germline V gene lookup returns CDR1 SGHDT and CDR2 YYEEEE. The length of the CDR3 is 16 residues.

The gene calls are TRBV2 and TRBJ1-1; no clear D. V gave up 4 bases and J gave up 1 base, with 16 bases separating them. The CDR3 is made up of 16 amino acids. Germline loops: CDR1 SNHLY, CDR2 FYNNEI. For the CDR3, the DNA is TGTGCCAGCAGTGGGCCGGCCGACACCGAGAACACTGAAGCTTTCTTT. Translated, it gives CASSGPADTENTEAFF.

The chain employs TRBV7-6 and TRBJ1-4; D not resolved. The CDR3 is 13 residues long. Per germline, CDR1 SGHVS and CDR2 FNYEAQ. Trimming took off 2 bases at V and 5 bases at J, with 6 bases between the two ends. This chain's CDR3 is CASSLIENEKLFF. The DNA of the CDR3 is TGTGCCAGCAGCTTAATAGAAAATGAAAAACTGTTTTTT.

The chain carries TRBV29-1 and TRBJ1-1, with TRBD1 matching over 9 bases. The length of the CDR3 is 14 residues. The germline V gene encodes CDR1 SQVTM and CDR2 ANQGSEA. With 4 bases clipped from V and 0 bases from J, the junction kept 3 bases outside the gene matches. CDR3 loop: CSVGTGAMNTEAFF. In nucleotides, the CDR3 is TGCAGCGTTGGGACAGGGGCGATGAACACTGAAGCTTTCTTT.

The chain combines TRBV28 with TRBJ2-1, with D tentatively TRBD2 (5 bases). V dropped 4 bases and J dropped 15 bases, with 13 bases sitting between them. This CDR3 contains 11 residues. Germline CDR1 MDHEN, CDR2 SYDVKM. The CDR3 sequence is CASSYLGETFF. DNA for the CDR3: TGTGCCAGCAGTTACCTTGGGGAGACGTTCTTC.

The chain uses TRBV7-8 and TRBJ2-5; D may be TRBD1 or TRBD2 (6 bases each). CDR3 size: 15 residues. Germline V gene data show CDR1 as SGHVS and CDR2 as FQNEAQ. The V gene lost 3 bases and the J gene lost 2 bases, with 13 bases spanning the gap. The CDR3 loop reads CASSFGGPRQETQYF. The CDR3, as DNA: TGTGCCAGCAGCTTTGGGGGGCCGCGTCAAGAGACCCAGTACTTC.